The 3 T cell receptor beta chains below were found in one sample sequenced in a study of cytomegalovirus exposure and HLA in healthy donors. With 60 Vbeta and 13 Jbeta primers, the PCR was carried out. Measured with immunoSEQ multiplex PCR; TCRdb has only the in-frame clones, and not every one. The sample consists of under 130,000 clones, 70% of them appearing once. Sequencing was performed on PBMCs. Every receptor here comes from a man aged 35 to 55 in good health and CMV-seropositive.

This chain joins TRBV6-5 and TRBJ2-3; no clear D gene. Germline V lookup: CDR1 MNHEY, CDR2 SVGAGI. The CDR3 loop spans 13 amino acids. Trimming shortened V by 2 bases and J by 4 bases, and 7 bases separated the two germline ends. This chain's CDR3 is CASSYRGSDTQYF. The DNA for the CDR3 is TGTGCCAGCAGTTACCGAGGTTCAGATACGCAGTATTTT.

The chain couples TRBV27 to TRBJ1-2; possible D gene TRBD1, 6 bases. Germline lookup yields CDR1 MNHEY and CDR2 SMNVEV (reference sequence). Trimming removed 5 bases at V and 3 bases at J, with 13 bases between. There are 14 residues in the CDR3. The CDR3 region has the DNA TGTGCCAGCAGTACCCAAGCAGGGGACTATGGCTACACCTTC. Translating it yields CASSTQAGDYGYTF.

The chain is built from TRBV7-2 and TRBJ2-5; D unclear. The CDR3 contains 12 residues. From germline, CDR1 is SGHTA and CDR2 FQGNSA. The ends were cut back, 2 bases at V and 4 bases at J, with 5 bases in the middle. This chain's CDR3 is CASSLMAETQYF. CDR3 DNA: TGTGCCAGCAGCTTAATGGCAGAGACCCAGTACTTC.